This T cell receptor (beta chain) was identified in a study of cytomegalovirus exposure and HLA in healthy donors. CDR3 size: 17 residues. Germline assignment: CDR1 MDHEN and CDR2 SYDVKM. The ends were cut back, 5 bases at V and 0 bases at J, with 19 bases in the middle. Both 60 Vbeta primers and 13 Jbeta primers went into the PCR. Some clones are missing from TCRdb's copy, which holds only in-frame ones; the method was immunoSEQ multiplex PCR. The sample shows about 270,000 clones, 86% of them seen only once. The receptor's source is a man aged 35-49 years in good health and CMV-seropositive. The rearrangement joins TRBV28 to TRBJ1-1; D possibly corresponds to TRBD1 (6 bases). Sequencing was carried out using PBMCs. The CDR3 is CASSPPGAPGLNTEAFF. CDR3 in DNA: TGTGCCAGCAGTCCTCCAGGGGCCCCGGGGTTGAACACTGAAGCTTTCTTT.